The clone carrying this T cell receptor (beta chain) was detected once. Donors, without exception, were Caucasian adults residing in Nashville, Tennessee. Splitting the CD4+ cells yielded a CD45RA+ naive subset and a CD45RA-negative memory subset. Genomic DNA per cell subset filled all wells of several immunoSEQ plates. This table comes from immunoSEQ multiplex PCR, and its TCRdb copy is limited to in-frame clones, with some not included. Of roughly 1,500,000 clones listed, 98% are singletons. The data stem from a study of shared clonotypes between healthy human individuals. Study summary: Each donor's CD4 naive and CD4 memory cells filled three plates apiece, CD8 naive two, and CD8 memory one.

CDR1 MNHNY and CDR2 SVGAGI come from the germline V gene (reference sequence). V lost 5 bases and J 3 bases, leaving 14 bases between the germline ends. CDR3 size: 14 residues. The TCR was taken from a man younger than 40 in good health. The sequenced sample consisted of naive CD4+ T cells sorted from blood. Subset noted: CD45RA+ positively selected. The V gene is TRBV6-6, the J gene TRBJ2-7; D is possibly TRBD2 (7 bases). The chain's CDR3 is CASSGGDILYEQYF. In DNA form, the CDR3 reads TGTGCCAGCAGTGGGGGGGACATACTCTACGAGCAGTACTTC.